Listed here are 27 T cell receptor beta chains from one sample, sequenced in a study of graft-versus-host responses after intestinal transplantation. Repertoires were generated with immunoSEQ multiplex PCR, while TCRdb's copy carries only in-frame clones and drops some. The sample has 50,000 or so clones, around nine tenths seen once. Material: PBMCs, obtained roughly 120 days after intestinal transplantation. The receptors come from a human patient who received an intestinal transplant, so some T cells may come from the graft donor.

The V gene is TRBV27, the J gene TRBJ2-1; the D gene could be TRBD1 or TRBD2 (5 bases each). The germline V gene has CDR1 MNHEY and CDR2 SMNVEV (reference sequence). Trimming stripped 4 bases from V and 3 bases from J, with 13 bases between. The CDR3 sequence is 15 residues long. The CDR3, as DNA: TGTGCCAGCAGTTGGTCAGGGAGCCTCTACAATGAGCAGTTCTTC. Amino acid sequence: CASSWSGSLYNEQFF.

This clone has a single count. The V call is TRBV19, the J call TRBJ1-3; unclear D gene. The CDR3 spans 15 residues. Germline assignment: CDR1 LNHDA and CDR2 SQIVND (reference sequence). The V end lost 0 bases, the J end lost 4 bases, and 10 bases lay between the germline ends. CDR3 residues: CASSIDLAAGNTIYF. The CDR3 nucleotides are TGTGCCAGTAGTATAGATCTTGCAGCCGGAAACACCATATATTTT.

This chain links TRBV9 with TRBJ1-6; tentatively, D is TRBD1 (6 bases). This CDR3 is 16 amino acids long. The germline CDR1 and CDR2 sequences are SGDLS and YYNGEE. Trimming took 0 bases from V and 7 from J, leaving 14 bases between them. The CDR3 reads CASSVAGGLGNSPLHF. In DNA form, the CDR3 reads TGTGCCAGCAGCGTAGCTGGGGGGCTAGGGAATTCACCCCTCCACTTT.

The V call is TRBV4-1, the J call TRBJ2-2, with TRBD2 identical over 8 bases. The germline gives CDR1 MGHRA, CDR2 YSYEKL. V shed 4 bases and J 6 bases; nucleotides not matched to a gene: 7. The CDR3 is 15 residues long. CDR3 sequence reads: CASSLRRGGAGELFF. The CDR3 DNA reads TGCGCCAGCAGCCTCCGACGGGGGGGCGCCGGGGAGCTGTTTTTT.

The chain is built from TRBV7-6 and TRBJ2-7, with D uncertain. CDR3 length: 15 residues. The V gene's germline CDR1 is SGHVS and CDR2 FNYEAQ. V was shortened by 8 bases and J by 2 bases, with 19 bases between the two germline ends. The CDR3 nucleotides read TGTGCCAGCCTTGACGGCCTAGGCGGAGCCTACGAGCAGTACTTC. Protein product: CASLDGLGGAYEQYF.

The chain joins TRBV2 to TRBJ1-2; 9 bases are shared with TRBD1. V lost 5 bases, J lost 2 bases, and 3 bases stayed unmatched. CDR1 is SNHLY and CDR2 is FYNNEI in the germline V gene. This CDR3 is 14 amino acids long. The DNA of the CDR3 is TGTGCCAGCAGTCGGGACAGGGCAAACTATGGCTACACCTTC. Translation: CASSRDRANYGYTF.

The J gene is TRBJ2-4, the V gene TRBV15; the D is unclear. CDR1 LNHNV and CDR2 YYDKDF come from the germline V gene (reference sequence). CDR3 length: 15 amino acids. V gave up 5 bases and J gave up 0 bases, with 11 bases separating them. The CDR3 DNA is TGTGCCACCAGCCCCGATGGCGTAGCCAAAAACATTCAGTACTTC. It specifies CATSPDGVAKNIQYF.

The chain has TRBV7-9 and TRBJ2-5; TRBD1 matches at 8 bases. The CDR3 runs 16 residues. Germline CDR1 reads SEHNR; CDR2 reads FQNEAQ (reference sequence). The V gene end was trimmed by 4 bases and the J gene end by 5 bases; junction bases not matched to a gene: 12. CDR3 residues: CASSSWSGGVGETQYF. CDR3 nucleotides: TGTGCCAGCAGCTCTTGGTCAGGGGGCGTTGGGGAGACCCAGTACTTC.

The V gene is TRBV19, the J gene TRBJ2-1; 7 bases match TRBD2. The CDR3 covers 15 residues. V lost 4 bases, J lost 6 bases, and 9 bases stayed unmatched. CDR1 LNHDA and CDR2 SQIVND come from the germline V gene (reference sequence). CDR3 bases: TGTGCCAGTAGTAGTAGGCGGGACTACCGCAATGAGCAGTTCTTC. It yields the protein CASSSRRDYRNEQFF.

This rearrangement joins TRBV7-9 to TRBJ2-3, with a possible D match to TRBD2 (6 bases). The CDR3 spans 14 residues. V lost 7 bases and J lost 0, with 11 bases in between. Germline V gives CDR1 SEHNR, CDR2 FQNEAQ (reference sequence). DNA of the CDR3: TGTGCCAGCACCCTACGGGAGAGCACAGATACGCAGTATTTT. Translation: CASTLRESTDTQYF.

The J gene is TRBJ1-5, the V gene TRBV10-3; D possibly corresponds to TRBD1 (5 bases). The V end was cut by 0 bases, the J end by 7 bases, with 10 bases between. The CDR3 loop spans 14 amino acids. Germline V lookup: CDR1 ENHRY, CDR2 SYGVKD. CDR3: CAISESGGEQPQHF. The CDR3 DNA sequence: TGTGCCATCAGTGAGTCCGGGGGTGAACAGCCCCAGCATTTT.

This rearrangement joins TRBV6-1 to TRBJ2-3, with 7 bases lining up with TRBD2. The V gene end was trimmed by 2 bases and the J gene end by 6 bases; junction bases not matched to a gene: 5. CDR1 and CDR2 (germline): MNHNS, SASEGT. The CDR3 runs 14 residues. This CDR3 is CASSELAAPDTQYF. The CDR3 DNA reads as TGTGCCAGCAGTGAACTAGCGGCTCCCGATACGCAGTATTTT.

The chain has TRBV4-1 and TRBJ2-5; D unresolved. The germline CDR1 and CDR2 sequences are MGHRA and YSYEKL. Trimming removed 1 base from V and 5 bases from J, with 11 bases in between. This CDR3 is built from 14 residues. The CDR3 here is CASSQVTIHETQYF. The CDR3, as DNA: TGCGCCAGCAGCCAAGTAACGATCCATGAGACCCAGTACTTC.

The chain is built from TRBV4-1 and TRBJ2-7, with 9 positions matching TRBD2. The CDR3 runs to 16 residues. Trimming took 2 bases from V and 2 from J; bases not matched to a gene: 7. Germline lookup yields CDR1 MGHRA and CDR2 YSYEKL. The CDR3 region has the DNA TGCGCCAGCAGCCAATCCCTAGCGGGGAAGACCTACGAGCAGTACTTC. Translating it yields CASSQSLAGKTYEQYF.

V is TRBV5-1 and J is TRBJ1-1; D is unclear. The V and J ends lost 1 base and 5 bases respectively, with 12 bases between them. Germline lookup yields CDR1 SGHRS and CDR2 YFSETQ. CDR3 length: 14 amino acids. CDR3 sequence reads: CASSLRSFGTEAFF. The CDR3 bases are TGCGCCAGCAGCTTGAGGTCTTTCGGAACTGAAGCTTTCTTT.

CDR3 DNA: TGTGCCAGCAGTTTAGTATTCCCCTACGAGCAGTACTTC. This encodes CASSLVFPYEQYF. The rearrangement joins TRBV28 to TRBJ2-7, with D unresolved. The V gene's germline CDR1 is MDHEN and CDR2 SYDVKM. The CDR3 is 13 residues long. Trimming stripped 2 bases from V and 2 bases from J, with 7 bases between.

This clone appeared once. This chain joins TRBV5-1 and TRBJ2-7, with unresolved D. There are 15 residues in the CDR3. V lost 0 bases, J lost 4 bases, and 14 bases lay in between. Germline values: CDR1 SGHRS, CDR2 YFSETQ. The CDR3 coding sequence is TGCGCCAGCAGCTTGGAAGGGCCCCCCTTGTACGAGCAGTACTTC. Amino acids: CASSLEGPPLYEQYF. Filled out from reference TRBV5-1 and TRBJ2-7, the complete variable domain reads KAGVTQTPRYLIKTRGQQVTLSCSPISGHRSVSWYQQTPGQGLQFLFEYFSETQRNKGNFPGRFSGRQFSNSRSEMNVSTLELGDSALYLCASSLEGPPLYEQYFGPGTRLTVT.

This chain connects TRBV6-1 to TRBJ2-5; no clear D gene. The length of the CDR3 is 13 residues. The V and J ends lost 4 bases and 4 bases respectively, with 10 bases between them. Per germline, CDR1 MNHNS and CDR2 SASEGT. The CDR3 reads CASSVGGVETQYF. CDR3 sequence (DNA): TGTGCCAGCAGTGTGGGTGGGGTAGAGACCCAGTACTTC.

This chain joins TRBV11-1 and TRBJ2-2; no clear D gene. The V end was cut by 2 bases, the J end by 5 bases, with 12 bases between. Germline loops: CDR1 SGHAT, CDR2 FQDESV (reference sequence). This CDR3 comprises 15 residues. CDR3 amino acids: CASSLLGSGTGELFF. For the CDR3, the DNA is TGTGCCAGCAGCTTATTAGGCAGTGGTACCGGGGAGCTGTTTTTT. The full variable domain, its missing parts supplied by reference TRBV11-1 and TRBJ2-2, is EAEVAQSPRYKITEKSQAVAFWCDPISGHATLYWYRQILGQGPELLVQFQDESVVDDSQLPKDRFSAERLKGVDSTLKIQPAELGDSAMYLCASSLLGSGTGELFFGEGSRLTVL.

For this clone: The same CDR3 arises from other DNA sequences in this sample as well. The V call is TRBV10-1, the J call TRBJ2-7; D is undetermined. CDR1 and CDR2 from the germline V gene are WNHNN and SYGVQD (reference sequence). V lost 2 bases and J lost 0, with 5 bases in between. This CDR3 is 13 amino acids long. In DNA, the CDR3 is TGCGCCAGCAGTGAGGGAAGCTCCTACGAGCAGTACTTC. Amino acids: CASSEGSSYEQYF.

The gene calls are TRBV19 and TRBJ2-1; possibly TRBD1 for D (6 bases). CDR3 length: 16 residues. The germline V and J ends were trimmed by 6 bases and 7 bases, with 22 bases remaining between them. CDR1 is LNHDA, CDR2 SQIVND, per germline (reference sequence). The CDR3 bases are TGTGCCAGTAGGCCAACAGGGCCATATTACATGAATGAGCAGTTCTTC. Amino acid sequence: CASRPTGPYYMNEQFF.

The chain joins TRBV5-6 to TRBJ1-2; a weak D match, TRBD1 (6 bases). V was shortened by 0 bases and J by 4 bases, with 7 bases between the two germline ends. This CDR3 is built from 13 residues. Germline CDR1 is SGHDT and CDR2 is YYEEEE. In nucleotides, the CDR3 is TGTGCCAGCAGCTTGGACAGGGCCTATGGCTACACCTTC. It is translated as CASSLDRAYGYTF.

Comments on this clone: The same CDR3 is also encoded by other DNA sequences in this sample. The V gene is TRBV5-6, the J gene TRBJ2-1, with 12 bases that match TRBD2. The germline gives CDR1 SGHDT, CDR2 YYEEEE. V shed 5 bases and J 4 bases; nucleotides not matched to a gene: 4. The CDR3 totals 15 residues. The CDR3 DNA reads as TGTGCCAGCAGTCTCCTAGCGGGGGGGTACAATGAGCAGTTCTTC. Translated: CASSLLAGGYNEQFF.

The chain joins TRBV7-2 to TRBJ2-5, with unresolved D. The CDR3 is 15 residues long. The germline V gene encodes CDR1 SGHTA and CDR2 FQGNSA. Trimming stripped 1 base from V and 5 bases from J, with 14 bases between. The CDR3 sequence is CASSLGSFWVETQYF. In DNA, the CDR3 is TGTGCCAGCAGCTTAGGCTCGTTCTGGGTGGAGACCCAGTACTTC.

V is TRBV7-8 and J is TRBJ2-2, with D unclear. Germline lookup yields CDR1 SGHVS and CDR2 FQNEAQ. The CDR3 totals 13 residues. V shed 5 bases and J shed 5 bases, with 9 bases lying between them. The CDR3 loop is CASSAARTGELFF. CDR3 DNA sequence: TGTGCCAGCAGCGCTGCGAGGACCGGGGAGCTGTTTTTT.

The rearrangement joins TRBV27 to TRBJ1-4; TRBD1 agrees at 11 bases. The V segment lost 3 bases and the J segment 8 bases; nucleotides outside the gene matches: 5. Germline V gives CDR1 MNHEY, CDR2 SMNVEV (reference sequence). The CDR3 sequence is 15 residues long. The DNA for the CDR3 is TGTGCCAGCAGTTTCCGGACAGGGGGCAAGGAAAAACTGTTTTTT. This gives the protein CASSFRTGGKEKLFF.

The rearrangement joins TRBV18 to TRBJ2-1; D might be TRBD1 (5 bases). Trimming left V 0 bases short and J 3 bases short, with 12 bases between. CDR1 is KGHSH and CDR2 is LQKENI in the germline V gene. The CDR3 is 16 residues long. The CDR3 nucleotides read TGTGCCAGCTCACCACCAATAAGGGGCGACTACAATGAGCAGTTCTTC. Translating it yields CASSPPIRGDYNEQFF.